The source of this TCR beta chain is a study of blood T cell repertoires in COVID-19. Study-wide background: The study drew acute and convalescent COVID-19 samples from the United States, Italy and Spain. T cells, B-cell-depleted T cells, or PBMCs provided the cDNA or gDNA that served as material.

As originally analysed: Estimation of nucleated cell counts relied on the amplification of reference gene primers. TCRdb keeps only in-frame clones here, not all; method: immunoSEQ multiplex PCR. That table gives V, J and clone size, and the DNA gave D and trimming. The sample includes about 410,000 clones, about nine tenths of them seen just once. V was pared by 1 base and J by 9 bases, with 9 bases of the junction left unmatched. The CDR3 covers 17 residues. The germline V gene encodes CDR1 GTSNPN and CDR2 SVGIG (reference sequence). Sample: peripheral blood. The receptor's source is a woman aged 25 to 45 with active or convalescent COVID-19. This chain links TRBV30 with TRBJ2-1, with 16 bases identical to TRBD2. CDR3 sequence (DNA): TGTGCCTGGAGTGGTCCGGGACTAGCGGGAGGGCGCAGTGAGCAGTTCTTC. This gives the protein CAWSGPGLAGGRSEQFF. The full variable domain, rest sourced from reference TRBV30 and TRBJ2-1, is SQTIHQWPATLVQPVGSPLSLECTVEGTSNPNLYWYRQAAGRGLQLLFYSVGIGQISSEVPQNLSASRPQDRQFILSSKKLLLSDSGFYLCAWSGPGLAGGRSEQFFGPGTRLTVL.